One and the same sample provided the 3 T cell receptor beta chains below, sequenced in a study of OX40 agonist ivuxolimab in advanced cancers. Repertoires were generated with immunoSEQ multiplex PCR, while TCRdb's copy carries only in-frame clones and drops some. The profile shows about 58,000 clones, 85% to 90% of them singletons. The sequencing here drew on CD4+ or CD8+ T cells sorted from blood, taken in a trial of the OX40 agonist ivuxolimab. These receptors were obtained from an adult with an advanced solid tumor such as melanoma, head and neck, liver or kidney cancer.

This chain joins TRBV18 and TRBJ2-1, with 7 bases identical to TRBD2. The CDR3 totals 16 residues. Trimming removed 3 bases from V and 5 bases from J; junction bases left unmatched: 10. CDR1 and CDR2 from the germline V gene are KGHSH and LQKENI. The CDR3 region has the DNA TGTGCCAGCTCACCCCGCGGGGGAGTTCCTAACAATGAGCAGTTCTTC. It encodes CASSPRGGVPNNEQFF. Using reference TRBV18 and TRBJ2-1 for the parts outside the CDR3, the full variable domain is NAGVMQNPRHLVRRRGQEARLRCSPMKGHSHVYWYRQLPEEGLKFMVYLQKENIIDESGMPKERFSAEFPKEGPSILRIQQVVRGDSAAYFCASSPRGGVPNNEQFFGPGTRLTVL.

The chain combines TRBV19 with TRBJ2-7, with a possible D match to TRBD1 (5 bases). Germline lookup yields CDR1 LNHDA and CDR2 SQIVND (reference sequence). This CDR3 is built from 12 residues. V was shortened by 8 bases and J by 5 bases, with 13 bases between the two germline ends. The CDR3 DNA sequence: TGTGCCAGTCGTGGCAGGGCCCACGAGCAGTACTTC. Translation gives CASRGRAHEQYF.

This chain uses TRBV7-8 with TRBJ2-5; D is unresolved. CDR3 size: 13 residues. Trimming took off 5 bases at V and 5 bases at J, with 12 bases between the two ends. Germline CDR1 is SGHVS and CDR2 is FQNEAQ. DNA of the CDR3: TGTGCCAGCAGCCCAGGTCATCGGGAGACCCAGTACTTC. Translation: CASSPGHRETQYF.